One and the same sample provided the 24 T cell receptor beta chains below, sequenced in a study of T cell repertoires in cytomegalovirus infection. The antigens for these receptors are not known. TCRdb re-derived calls from the reads in MiXCR, one entry per CDR3 protein. Of about half a million distinct CDR3 sequences listed, roughly a third are singletons. Sequenced here: cultured PBMCs, sampled from culture after CMV antigen stimulation. Receptors were obtained from a human donor in good health (CMV status not recorded). Some clones in this sample may be carry-over from other donors' samples.

This clonotype has only a few counts. The rearrangement joins TRBV29-1 to TRBJ2-5; 8 bases agree with TRBD2. Germline V gene lookup returns CDR1 SQVTM and CDR2 ANQGSEA. CDR3 length: 14 residues. The V gene end was trimmed by 4 bases and the J gene end by 3 bases; junction bases not matched to a gene: 7. Here the CDR3 reads CSVGLTSEKETQYF. As DNA, the CDR3 is TGCAGCGTTGGCCTGACTAGCGAAAAAGAGACCCAGTACTTC.

This chain connects TRBV12-3 or TRBV12-4 to TRBJ2-7; perhaps TRBD1 as D (5 bases). V was trimmed by 6 bases and J by 4 bases, leaving 10 bases between them. The CDR3 length is 12 residues. The CDR3 sequence: CASRSDKYEQYF. In DNA form, the CDR3 reads TGTGCCAGCAGATCGGACAAGTACGAGCAGTACTTC.

The V call is TRBV7-2, the J call TRBJ2-1; tentative D call: TRBD1 (5 bases). The V and J ends lost 4 bases and 5 bases respectively, with 15 bases between them. Germline values: CDR1 SGHTA, CDR2 FQGNSA. The CDR3 has 15 amino acids. The CDR3 bases are TGTGCCAGCAGCTCCTCCGGACACGTAGACAATGAGCAGTTCTTC. Translated, it gives CASSSSGHVDNEQFF.

This clonotype occurred a few times. This sequence joins TRBV7-2 and TRBJ2-3; D is perhaps TRBD2 (6 bases). The germline gives CDR1 SGHTA, CDR2 FQGNSA. Trimming cost V 2 bases and J 3 bases, with 12 bases left between them. CDR3 length equals 15 residues. The chain's CDR3 is CASSLSRGKTDTQYF. Written as DNA, the CDR3 is TGTGCCAGCAGCTTATCACGCGGGAAGACAGATACGCAGTATTTT.

The chain uses TRBV12-3 or TRBV12-4 and TRBJ1-1; D is perhaps TRBD1 (5 bases). This CDR3 is 14 amino acids long. V gave up 7 bases and J gave up 4 bases, with 16 bases separating them. The CDR3 region is CASTITWGSTEAFF. The CDR3 DNA follows: TGTGCCAGCACTATAACATGGGGCAGCACTGAAGCTTTCTTT.

The J gene is TRBJ2-2, the V gene TRBV7-3, with TRBD2 matching 12 bases. Germline assignment: CDR1 SGHTA and CDR2 FQGTGA. CDR3 length equals 16 residues. Trimming cost V 5 bases and J 3 bases; bases outside gene matches: 4. As DNA, the CDR3 is TGTGCCAGCAGCCCAGGGACTAGCGGGCACACCGGGGAGCTGTTTTTT. Its protein is CASSPGTSGHTGELFF.

The V gene is TRBV6-1, the J gene TRBJ1-1, with D uncertain. The V gene lost 7 bases and the J gene lost 4 bases, with 13 bases spanning the gap. Per the germline V gene, CDR1 is MNHNS and CDR2 is SASEGT. This CDR3 spans 13 amino acids. The CDR3 sequence: CASTFMGTTEAFF. CDR3 nucleotide sequence: TGTGCCAGCACCTTCATGGGTACCACTGAAGCTTTCTTT.

The V call is TRBV5-1, the J call TRBJ2-2; D unresolved. Germline V gene sequence: CDR1 SGHRS, CDR2 YFSETQ. The ends were cut back, 5 bases at V and 4 bases at J, with 18 bases in the middle. The CDR3 is made up of 16 amino acids. CDR3 sequence (DNA): TGCGCCAGCAGTAGCAGTCAAGGTCCTCCCACCGGGGAGCTGTTTTTT. This sequence encodes CASSSSQGPPTGELFF.

The chain is built from TRBV7-8 and TRBJ1-5; TRBD1 might be the D (5 bases). Trimming took 5 bases from V and 9 from J, leaving 14 bases between them. This CDR3 spans 13 amino acids. Germline loops: CDR1 SGHVS, CDR2 FQNEAQ. The CDR3 nucleotides read TGTGCCAGCAGCACCGGGACGTCGCTGCCCCAGCATTTT. Protein: CASSTGTSLPQHF.

This clonotype has ten or more counts. V usage is TRBV27 and J usage is TRBJ2-3; D gene ambiguous. This CDR3 comprises 13 residues. The V end lost 1 base, the J end lost 6 bases, and 8 bases lay between the germline ends. Germline V gene sequence: CDR1 MNHEY, CDR2 SMNVEV (reference sequence). In nucleotides, the CDR3 is TGTGCCAGCAGTTTATTATACCGTGATACGCAGTATTTT. Its translation: CASSLLYRDTQYF.

This rearrangement joins TRBV15 to TRBJ1-1; 10 bases agree with TRBD1. Germline V gives CDR1 LNHNV, CDR2 YYDKDF (reference sequence). This CDR3 spans 16 amino acids. Unmatched junction bases numbered 4, after V lost 3 bases and J lost 0 bases. CDR3 region: CATSSGQGVMNTEAFF. For the CDR3, the DNA is TGTGCCACCAGCAGTGGACAGGGGGTAATGAACACTGAAGCTTTCTTT.

This clonotype was found a few times. CDR3 protein: CASSPPAGGFHEQFF. Written as DNA, the CDR3 is TGTGCCAGCAGCCCCCCTGCGGGAGGCTTCCATGAGCAGTTCTTC. The chain couples TRBV6-2 or TRBV6-3 to TRBJ2-1; TRBD2 matches at 8 bases. The germline CDR1 and CDR2 sequences are MNHEY and SVGEGT. The CDR3 totals 15 residues. The V segment lost 6 bases and the J segment 8 bases; nucleotides outside the gene matches: 12.

This sequence joins TRBV12-3 or TRBV12-4 and TRBJ2-4, with D possibly TRBD1 on 5 matching bases. The CDR3 runs to 12 residues. V gave up 7 bases and J gave up 6 bases, with 10 bases separating them. Written as DNA, the CDR3 is TGTGCCAGCACCCGACAGTTAAACATTCAGTACTTC. This encodes CASTRQLNIQYF.

As to this clonotype: This may arise from a read error, as a much more abundant clone is one base away. The genes are TRBV7-2 and TRBJ2-2; 7 positions match TRBD2. This CDR3 is built from 15 residues. The germline gives CDR1 SGHTA, CDR2 FQGNSA. V was clipped by 2 bases and J by 7 bases; unmatched bases: 7. CDR3 region: CASSLYERENGELFF. CDR3 nucleotides: TGTGCCAGCAGCTTATATGAGCGGGAAAACGGGGAGCTGTTTTTT.

This clonotype has just a few counts. The V call is TRBV27, the J call TRBJ2-1, with 9 positions matching TRBD2. The CDR3 has 15 residues. Germline V lookup: CDR1 MNHEY, CDR2 SMNVEV (reference sequence). The V gene end was trimmed by 4 bases and the J gene end by 7 bases; junction bases not matched to a gene: 8. The CDR3 here is CASSSIAAGGNEQFF. The CDR3 DNA reads TGTGCCAGCAGTTCCATAGCGGCGGGGGGGAATGAGCAGTTCTTC.

The sample holds one count of this clonotype. V is TRBV27 and J is TRBJ2-2; no clear D gene. The CDR3 contains 12 residues. Germline CDR1 is MNHEY and CDR2 is SMNVEV (reference sequence). V gave up 1 base and J gave up 7 bases, with 4 bases separating them. The CDR3 protein is CASSLLIGELFF. The CDR3, as DNA: TGTGCCAGCAGTTTATTGATCGGGGAGCTGTTTTTT.

The chain joins TRBV6-8 to TRBJ2-1; D not certain. V lost 6 bases to trimming and J lost 5 bases, with 17 bases between them. This CDR3 region has 15 residues. Germline V gives CDR1 MNHGY, CDR2 SAAAGT. The CDR3 spells CASSVTFHDDNEQFF. CDR3 DNA sequence: TGTGCCAGCAGCGTAACTTTTCACGACGACAATGAGCAGTTCTTC.

This clonotype has a handful of counts. This chain uses TRBV12-5 with TRBJ2-5, with 13 positions matching TRBD2. V lost 9 bases and J lost 3; bases outside the gene matches: 10. The CDR3 length is 16 residues. The germline CDR1 and CDR2 sequences are LGHNT and FRNRAP. The CDR3 DNA follows: TGTGCTAGCTCGGGACTAGCGGGAAGGGGGGAAGAGACCCAGTACTTC. It yields the protein CASSGLAGRGEETQYF.

This sequence joins TRBV7-6 and TRBJ2-1; D assignment may be TRBD1 or TRBD2 (5 bases each). Germline V gives CDR1 SGHVS, CDR2 FNYEAQ. Trimming pared 4 bases from V and 0 bases from J, leaving 19 bases between. The CDR3 is made up of 18 amino acids. The CDR3 reads CASSSTKGPKSSYNEQFF. DNA for the CDR3: TGTGCCAGCAGCTCTACCAAGGGACCTAAATCCTCCTACAATGAGCAGTTCTTC.

The chain has TRBV25-1 and TRBJ1-6; D remains ambiguous. V shed 6 bases and J shed 0 bases, with 15 bases lying between them. The CDR3 totals 17 residues. Germline CDR1 and CDR2: MGHDK and SYGVNS. The CDR3 sequence: CASSRNALSSYNSPLHF. The CDR3 DNA reads TGTGCCAGCAGCCGCAATGCCTTGAGCTCCTATAATTCACCCCTCCACTTT.

The chain has TRBV7-9 and TRBJ1-1; D remains unclear. The germline V and J ends were trimmed by 5 bases and 11 bases, with 9 bases remaining between them. CDR1 and CDR2 from the germline V gene are SEHNR and FQNEAQ (reference sequence). The CDR3 has 10 residues. The CDR3 is CASSPGAAFF. In DNA form, the CDR3 reads TGTGCCAGCAGCCCAGGCGCTGCTTTCTTT.

This clonotype was found a few times. J is TRBJ1-2 and V is TRBV7-2; D uncertain. V was pared by 0 bases and J by 0 bases, with 8 bases between. The germline V gene has CDR1 SGHTA and CDR2 FQGNSA. The CDR3 has 15 residues. The CDR3 DNA is TGTGCCAGCAGCTTAGCGAGAGGAGCTAACTATGGCTACACCTTC. Amino acids: CASSLARGANYGYTF.

V is TRBV20-1 and J is TRBJ2-5, with 7 bases aligning to TRBD1. CDR3 size: 13 residues. The germline V gene encodes CDR1 DFQATT and CDR2 SNEGSKA (reference sequence). J gave up 0 bases and V 6 bases, and 4 bases lay outside the gene matches. As DNA, the CDR3 is TGCAGTGCCCGGGACAGCTACCAAGAGACCCAGTACTTC. This gives the protein CSARDSYQETQYF.

In its sample, this clonotype was seen a few times. The CDR3 sequence is CASSTLGSLGPEAFF. The CDR3 DNA reads as TGTGCCAGCAGCACCCTCGGGAGCCTCGGGCCAGAAGCTTTCTTT. J is TRBJ1-1 and V is TRBV7-6; D is uncertain. The V end lost 5 bases, the J end lost 8 bases, and 21 bases lay between the germline ends. Per germline, CDR1 SGHVS and CDR2 FNYEAQ. The CDR3 loop spans 15 amino acids. The full variable domain, with the rest looked up from reference TRBV7-6 and TRBJ1-1, is GAGVSQSPRYKVTKRGQDVALRCDPISGHVSLYWYRQALGQGPEFLTYFNYEAQQDKSGLPNDRFSAERPEGSISTLTIQRTEQRDSAMYRCASSTLGSLGPEAFFGQGTRLTVV.